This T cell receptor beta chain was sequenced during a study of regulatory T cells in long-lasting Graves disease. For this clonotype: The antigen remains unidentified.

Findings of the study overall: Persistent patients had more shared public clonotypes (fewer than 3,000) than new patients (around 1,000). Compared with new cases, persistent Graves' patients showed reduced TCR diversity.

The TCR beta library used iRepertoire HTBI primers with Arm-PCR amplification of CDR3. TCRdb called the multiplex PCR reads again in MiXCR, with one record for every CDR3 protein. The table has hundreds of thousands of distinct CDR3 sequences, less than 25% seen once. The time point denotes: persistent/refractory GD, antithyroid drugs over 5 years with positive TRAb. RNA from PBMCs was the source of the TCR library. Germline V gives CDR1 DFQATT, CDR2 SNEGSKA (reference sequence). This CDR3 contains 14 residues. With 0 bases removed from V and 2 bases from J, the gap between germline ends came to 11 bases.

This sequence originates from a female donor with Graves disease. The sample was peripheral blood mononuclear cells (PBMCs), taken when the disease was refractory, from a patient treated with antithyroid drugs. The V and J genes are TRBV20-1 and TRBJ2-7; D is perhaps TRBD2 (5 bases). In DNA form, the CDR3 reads TGCAGTGCTAGAGACTCAGTGCGGGCCTACGAGCAGTACTTC. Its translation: CSARDSVRAYEQYF.